This record looks at one TCR beta chain sequence and its context. Its antigen is not identified. These data are taken from a study of post-analysis software for immune sequencing data. Notes on the study in general: Same-batch preparations were strongly co-clustered by F measure. There were five TRBV segments more frequent in patients than controls, and TRBV5-6, TRBV5-1 and TRBV20-1 were among them.

Incorporated into the TCR beta cDNA libraries were unique molecular identifiers, which served to reduce PCR and sequencing biases. TCRdb reanalysed the PCR reads using MiXCR and keeps one entry per CDR3 protein. The table records approximately 570,000 distinct CDR3 sequences, 44% of them present only once. The CDR3 is made up of 21 amino acids. From germline, CDR1 is SGHVS and CDR2 FNYEAQ. After removal of 5 bases from V and 4 bases from J, the junction contained 21 bases not matched to a gene. Sequencing used blood. V usage is TRBV7-6 and J usage is TRBJ2-1, with 12 bases that match TRBD2. The clonotype originates from a girl aged 10-17 years with multiple sclerosis. For the CDR3, the DNA is TGTGCCAGCAGCCCCCGCTATAGAACTAGCGGGGGGCGCAGAAATTACAATGAGCAGTTCTTC. Residues: CASSPRYRTSGGRRNYNEQFF.